The 3 T cell receptor beta chains below were found in one sample sequenced in a study of blood T cells in healthy people across ages (dated by TCRdb to 2014 to 2015). The method was 5' RACE. Sequencing was performed on an Illumina HiSeq 2500. A second PCR of roughly 7 to 11 cycles was performed with a sample-barcoded 5' primer and a J-beta primer mix. Clones were called with MiXCR by TCRdb after fastp trimmed the public reads at Q25, and only in-frame beta chains were retained. Each CDR3 protein gets just one entry, which takes the most common genes and DNA from the rows behind it. The sample table lists some 1.7 million distinct CDR3 sequences, over 25% of them with a count of one. The ten largest clones capture 7% to 9% of the sample. Sample: blood. The source is a woman aged 25 to 45 in good health.

As regards this clonotype: It may be a read error: a sequence one base away is much more abundant. The gene calls are TRBV29-1 and TRBJ2-3, with 8 bases identical to TRBD1. The CDR3 sequence is 12 residues long. CDR1 and CDR2 from the germline V gene are SQVTM and ANQGSEA. The CDR3 protein is CSGNTGTGTQYF. CDR3 in DNA: TGCAGCGGGAATACAGGGACAGGTACGCAGTATTTT.

This clonotype occurred many times. The chain recombines TRBV28 with TRBJ2-6; perhaps TRBD1 as D (6 bases). From germline, CDR1 is MDHEN and CDR2 SYDVKM. The CDR3 contains 17 residues. With 4 bases removed from V and 0 bases from J, the gap between germline ends came to 13 bases. The CDR3 loop is CASSSGTRTSGANVLTF. CDR3 DNA: TGTGCCAGCAGTTCCGGGACAAGGACCTCTGGGGCCAACGTCCTGACTTTC.

J is TRBJ2-7 and V is TRBV2, with a weak D call TRBD2 (6 bases). Germline CDR1 reads SNHLY; CDR2 reads FYNNEI. Trimming took 8 bases from V and 0 from J, leaving 11 bases between them. CDR3 length: 13 residues. The CDR3 spells CASWDLSSYEQYF. As DNA, the CDR3 is TGTGCCAGCTGGGACTTAAGCTCCTACGAGCAGTACTTC.